This T cell receptor beta chain came from a study of PD-L1 blockade in urothelial cancer. Study information: Anywhere from 0 to 3 prior chemotherapy regimens had been received by patients. General study results and limits: Durable-benefit patients had greater expansion of tumor-associated blood clones at 3 weeks.

Clones were sequenced by immunoSEQ multiplex PCR, and TCRdb holds only the in-frame ones, with some missing. The repertoire holds some 25,000 clones, 84% seen once, with about 8.9% in the top ten. Within the sample, this clone is medium-sized (0.01 to 0.1%). Its cognate antigen is unknown. Sequencing used PBMCs, obtained around atezolizumab (anti-PD-L1) treatment. The sequence was obtained from a man between 65 and 85 years old with urothelial cancer.

CDR3 coding DNA: TGTGCCAGCAGTTTTTCCGGCAGGGGGTACAATGAGCAGTTCTTC. Its translation is CASSFSGRGYNEQFF. The chain combines TRBV27 with TRBJ2-1; 7 positions agree with TRBD1. Germline V gene data show CDR1 as MNHEY and CDR2 as SMNVEV (reference sequence). J was trimmed by 4 bases and V by 3 bases; bases with no gene match: 6. This CDR3 comprises 15 residues.